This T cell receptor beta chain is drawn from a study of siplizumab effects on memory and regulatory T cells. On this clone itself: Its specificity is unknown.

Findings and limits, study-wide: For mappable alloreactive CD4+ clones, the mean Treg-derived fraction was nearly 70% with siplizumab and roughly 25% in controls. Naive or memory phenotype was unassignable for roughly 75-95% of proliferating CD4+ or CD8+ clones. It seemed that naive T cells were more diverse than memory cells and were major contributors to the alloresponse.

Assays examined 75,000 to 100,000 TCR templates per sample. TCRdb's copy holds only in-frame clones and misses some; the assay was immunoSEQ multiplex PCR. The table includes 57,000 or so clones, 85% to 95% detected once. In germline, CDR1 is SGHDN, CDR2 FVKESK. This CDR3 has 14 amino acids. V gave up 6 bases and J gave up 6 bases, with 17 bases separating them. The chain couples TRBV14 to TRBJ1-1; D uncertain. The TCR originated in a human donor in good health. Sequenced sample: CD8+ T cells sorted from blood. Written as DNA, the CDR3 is TGTGCCAGCAGTCCGACTGCGGGTGTTTCTGAAGCTTTCTTT. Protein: CASSPTAGVSEAFF.